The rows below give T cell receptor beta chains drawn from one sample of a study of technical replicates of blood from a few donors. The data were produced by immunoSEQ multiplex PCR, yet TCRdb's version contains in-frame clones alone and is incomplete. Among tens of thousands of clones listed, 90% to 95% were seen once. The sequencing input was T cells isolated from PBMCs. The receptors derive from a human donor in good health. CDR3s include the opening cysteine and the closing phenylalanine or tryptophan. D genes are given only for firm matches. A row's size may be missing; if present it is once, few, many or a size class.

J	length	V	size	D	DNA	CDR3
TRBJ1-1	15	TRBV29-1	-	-	TGCAGCGTTGGAAATGCGGTTCGGGGAGACACTGAAGCTTTCTTT	CSVGNAVRGDTEAFF
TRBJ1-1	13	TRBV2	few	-	TGTGCCAGCACGGGACTGATAAACACTGAAGCTTTCTTT	CASTGLINTEAFF
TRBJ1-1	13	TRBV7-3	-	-	TGTGCCAGCAGCCCGGACAGTTTCGGGGAAGCTTTCTTT	CASSPDSFGEAFF
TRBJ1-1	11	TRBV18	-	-	TGTGCCAGCTCACCGGGCGATGAAGCTTTCTTT	CASSPGDEAFF
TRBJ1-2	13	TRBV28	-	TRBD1	TGTGCCACCCCCGAGGGGGCTGGATATGGCTACACCTTC	CATPEGAGYGYTF
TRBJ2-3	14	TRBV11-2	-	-	TGTGCCAGCAGCACTTCGACAGGCATAGATACGCAGTATTTT	CASSTSTGIDTQYF
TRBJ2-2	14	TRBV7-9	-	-	TGTGCCAGCAGCTTAGTGGGAGGCGCCGGGGAGCTGTTTTTT	CASSLVGGAGELFF
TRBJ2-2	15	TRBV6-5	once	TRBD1	TGTGCCAGCAGTCCTATGACAGGGCTAAGCGGGGAGCTGTTTTTT	CASSPMTGLSGELFF
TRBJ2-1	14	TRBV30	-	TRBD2	TGTGCCTGCACACGAGCGGGAGGATCCAATGAGCAGTTCTTC	CACTRAGGSNEQFF
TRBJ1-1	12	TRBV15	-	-	TGTGCCACCGGGAAATTTCGGGAGGAAGCTTTCTTT	CATGKFREEAFF
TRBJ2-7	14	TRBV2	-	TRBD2	TGTGCCAGCAGTCAAGGGCTAGCGGGAGCCGAGCAGTACTTC	CASSQGLAGAEQYF
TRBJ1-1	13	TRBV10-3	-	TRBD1	TGTGCCACGCAGACAGGGTACGGCACTGAAGCTTTCTTT	CATQTGYGTEAFF
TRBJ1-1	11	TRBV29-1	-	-	TGCAGCGTTCTGAGAGACACTGAAGCTTTCTTT	CSVLRDTEAFF
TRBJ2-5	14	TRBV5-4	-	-	TGTGCCAGCAGACTCGAGAGGGGGCAAGAGACCCAGTACTTC	CASRLERGQETQYF
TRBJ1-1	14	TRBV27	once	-	TGTGCCAGCAGTTTCTCTCGGGGGAACACTGAAGCTTTCTTT	CASSFSRGNTEAFF
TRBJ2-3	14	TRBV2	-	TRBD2	TGTGCCAGCAGCCCGACTAGCGGCACAGATACGCAGTATTTT	CASSPTSGTDTQYF
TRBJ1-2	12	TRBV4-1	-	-	TGCGCCAGTTCAGGCCAAGCCTATGGCTACACCTTC	CASSGQAYGYTF
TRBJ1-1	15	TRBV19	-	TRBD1	TGTGCCAGTAGTACGATAGGGACAGGGAACACTGAAGCTTTCTTT	CASSTIGTGNTEAFF
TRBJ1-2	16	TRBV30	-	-	TGTGCCTGGAGACATACCCGGGGTTTCGAGGACTATGGCTACACCTTC	CAWRHTRGFEDYGYTF
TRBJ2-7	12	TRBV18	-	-	TGTGCCAGCTCACCCTTCCTCGGCGAGCAGTACTTC	CASSPFLGEQYF
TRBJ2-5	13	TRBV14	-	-	TGTGCCAGCGGGGGGACTTTTTCAGAGACCCAGTACTTC	CASGGTFSETQYF
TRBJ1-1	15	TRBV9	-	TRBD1	TGTGCCAGCAGCGTAGGAGGTTTACAGGGGGGTGAAGCTTTCTTT	CASSVGGLQGGEAFF
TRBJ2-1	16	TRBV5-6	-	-	TGTGCCAGCAGCTCCCTGACAGTTAGCTCCTACAATGAGCAGTTCTTC	CASSSLTVSSYNEQFF
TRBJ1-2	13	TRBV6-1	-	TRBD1	TGTGCCAGCCACGACAGGGCGGACTATGGCTACACCTTC	CASHDRADYGYTF
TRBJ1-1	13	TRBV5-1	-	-	TGCGCCAGCAGCTTCGGGCAGGGCGGTGAAGCTTTCTTT	CASSFGQGGEAFF
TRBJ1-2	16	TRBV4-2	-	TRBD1	TGTGCCAGCAGCCAAGGGGGGACAGTGAGGGCCTATGGCTACACCTTC	CASSQGGTVRAYGYTF
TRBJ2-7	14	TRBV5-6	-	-	TGTGCCAGCAGCTTGATGGCTTTAACCTACGAGCAGTACTTC	CASSLMALTYEQYF
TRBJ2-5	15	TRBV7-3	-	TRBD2	TGTGCCAGCAACTCTGGCCTAGCGGGGGGAGAGACCCAGTACTTC	CASNSGLAGGETQYF
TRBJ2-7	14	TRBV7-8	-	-	TGTGCCAGCAGCTTAGGTAGCGGTTACTACGAGCAGTACTTC	CASSLGSGYYEQYF
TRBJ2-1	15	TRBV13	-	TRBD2	TGTGCCAGCAGCCCTCTACAGCGGGGTCTCAATGAGCAGTTCTTC	CASSPLQRGLNEQFF
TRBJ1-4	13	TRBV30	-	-	TGTGCTCAGAGTCGAGGGAGGGAAGAAAAACTGTTTTTT	CAQSRGREEKLFF
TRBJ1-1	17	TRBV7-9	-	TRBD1	TGTGCCAGCAGCTCTGGGACAGGGATGTCGGTATATACTGAAGCTTTCTTT	CASSSGTGMSVYTEAFF
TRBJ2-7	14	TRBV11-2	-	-	TGTGCCAGCAGCTTAGATCTGGGGGCGGAAGAGCAGTACTTC	CASSLDLGAEEQYF
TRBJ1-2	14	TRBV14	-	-	TGTGCCAGCAGCAATAGTTTGGGCTACTATGGCTACACCTTC	CASSNSLGYYGYTF
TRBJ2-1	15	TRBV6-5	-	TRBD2	TGTGCCAGCAGTTACATAGCGGGGCGCCACAATGAGCAGTTCTTC	CASSYIAGRHNEQFF
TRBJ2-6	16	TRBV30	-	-	TGTGCCTCCCTACGGGGAGGTGCAACTGGGGCCAACGTCCTGACTTTC	CASLRGGATGANVLTF
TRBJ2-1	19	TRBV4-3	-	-	TGCGCCAGCAGCCAAGACGGCTCTAGCGAACTAAGCTCCTACAATGAGCAGTTCTTC	CASSQDGSSELSSYNEQFF
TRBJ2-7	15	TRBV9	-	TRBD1	TGTGCCAGCAGCCAAGGGACAGCATTGACCTACGAGCAGTACTTC	CASSQGTALTYEQYF
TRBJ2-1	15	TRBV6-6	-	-	TGTGCCAGCAGCCCCCCGGGACTCCCCTCCAGTGGGCAGTTCTTC	CASSPPGLPSSGQFF
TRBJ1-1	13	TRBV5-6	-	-	TGTGCCAGCAGCTCTTATCTCAACACTGAAGCTTTCTTT	CASSSYLNTEAFF
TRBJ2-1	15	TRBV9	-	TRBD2	TGTGCCAGCAGCGTAGTAGCGGGAGTGAGAAATGAGCAGTTCTTC	CASSVVAGVRNEQFF
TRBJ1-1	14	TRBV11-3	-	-	TGTGCCAGCAGCCTCGACAACTTGAACACTGAAGCTTTCTTT	CASSLDNLNTEAFF
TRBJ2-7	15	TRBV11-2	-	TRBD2	TGTGCCAGCACCCTGGGACTAGCGGGAAGGTACGAGCAGTACTTC	CASTLGLAGRYEQYF
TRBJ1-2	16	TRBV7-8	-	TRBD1	TGTGCCAGCAGCATCCGGGACAGGGGATACAGAGTTGGCTACACCTTC	CASSIRDRGYRVGYTF
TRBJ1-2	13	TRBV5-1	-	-	TGCGCCAGCAGCTTGGGAGGGGGCTATGGCTACACCTTC	CASSLGGGYGYTF
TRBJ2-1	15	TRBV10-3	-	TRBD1	TGTGCCATCAGAGGGACAGGGCGGTCGTACAATGAGCAGTTCTTC	CAIRGTGRSYNEQFF
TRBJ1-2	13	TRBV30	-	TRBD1	TGTGCCTGGGCTAGCTCGGGACAGATTGGCTACACCTTC	CAWASSGQIGYTF
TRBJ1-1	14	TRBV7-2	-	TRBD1	TGTGCCAGCACGGGACAGCCGATGAACACTGAAGCTTTCTTT	CASTGQPMNTEAFF
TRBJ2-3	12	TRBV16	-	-	TGTGCCAGCAGCCCGTTCGCAGATACGCAGTATTTT	CASSPFADTQYF
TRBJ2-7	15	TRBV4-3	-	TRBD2	TGCGCCAGCAGCCAAGGACTAGCGGGAGGAGGCGAGCAGTACTTC	CASSQGLAGGGEQYF
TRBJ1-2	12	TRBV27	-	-	TGTGCCAGCAGCCCAAGTCAAGGGGTCTACACCTTC	CASSPSQGVYTF
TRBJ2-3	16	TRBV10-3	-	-	TGTGCCATCAGTGAGTCTTCCGGAGGAAGCACAGATACGCAGTATTTT	CAISESSGGSTDTQYF
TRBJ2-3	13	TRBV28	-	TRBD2	TGTGCCAGCAGTTTGGGGGGGGTTGAGACGCAGTATTTT	CASSLGGVETQYF
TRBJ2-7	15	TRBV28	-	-	TGTGCCAGCAGTTTCATAGGGACAGCGGGTTACGAGCAGTACTTC	CASSFIGTAGYEQYF
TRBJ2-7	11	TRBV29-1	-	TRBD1	TGCAGCGTGACAGGGGCCTACGAGCAGTACTTC	CSVTGAYEQYF
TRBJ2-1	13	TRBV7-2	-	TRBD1	TGTGCCAGCAGCCCACAGGGGCCAAATGAGCAGTTCTTC	CASSPQGPNEQFF
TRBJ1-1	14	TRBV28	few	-	TGTGCCAGCAGTTATTTAGGGGTGAGGACTGAAGCTTTCTTT	CASSYLGVRTEAFF